These T cell receptor beta chains were read from a single sample in a study of CD8 T cells in ankylosing spondylitis. TCRdb itself ran the 5' RACE reads through MiXCR, one entry per CDR3 protein. The sample gives approximately 500,000 distinct CDR3 sequences, about 12% of which show up once; over 6.5% is in the top ten. The sequenced sample was blood, either unsorted or a sorted T cell fraction (not recorded which). The receptors were gathered from a male donor with ankylosing spondylitis. CDR3s include the opening cysteine and the closing phenylalanine or tryptophan. The order of the fields is clone size, J gene, V gene, D gene, CDR3 protein, CDR3 DNA. The D gene is left open where the match is weak. Part of the rows lack a size; the others show once, few, many or a class for expanded clones.

NA,TRBJ2-1,TRBV15,TRBD2,CATSRESVASGLNEQFF,TGTGCCACCAGCAGAGAATCGGTGGCTAGCGGGCTGAATGAGCAGTTCTTC
NA,TRBJ2-1,TRBV20-1,TRBD2,CSPSGRNPYNEQFF,TGCAGTCCCAGCGGGAGGAACCCCTACAATGAGCAGTTCTTC
NA,TRBJ2-1,TRBV6-5,NA,CASGRYNEQFF,TGTGCCAGCGGGAGATACAATGAGCAGTTCTTC
few,TRBJ1-2,TRBV19,NA,CASSINRQGNYGYTF,TGTGCCAGTAGTATTAATCGGCAGGGGAACTATGGCTACACCTTC
NA,TRBJ2-5,TRBV20-1,TRBD2,CSARLGGRAGETQYF,TGCAGTGCTCGACTGGGCGGGAGGGCAGGCGAGACCCAGTACTTC
NA,TRBJ2-3,TRBV7-9,NA,CASRDRTSTDTQYF,TGTGCCAGCAGAGACAGGACGAGCACAGATACGCAGTATTTT
many,TRBJ2-2,TRBV4-2,TRBD2,CASSQEPSGSEAGELFF,TGTGCCAGCAGCCAAGAACCCAGCGGGAGCGAAGCCGGGGAGCTGTTTTTT
few,TRBJ2-3,TRBV6-2/TRBV6-3,TRBD2,CASSSATSGRTDTQYF,TGTGCCAGCAGTTCCGCGACTAGCGGGAGAACAGATACGCAGTATTTT
few,TRBJ2-7,TRBV5-1,TRBD2,CASSLRTSGSHEQYF,TGCGCCAGCAGCTTACGGACTAGCGGGAGTCACGAGCAGTACTTC
NA,TRBJ2-1,TRBV20-1,NA,CSARAWAITYNEQFF,TGCAGTGCTAGAGCTTGGGCTATCACCTACAATGAGCAGTTCTTC
few,TRBJ1-1,TRBV18,NA,CASSPPGHGRGAFF,TGTGCCAGCTCACCCCCCGGACACGGGAGGGGAGCTTTCTTT
NA,TRBJ2-3,TRBV12-3/TRBV12-4,TRBD2,CASSPTSGARDTQYF,TGTGCCAGCAGCCCAACTAGCGGGGCCCGAGATACGCAGTATTTT
NA,TRBJ2-5,TRBV5-1,TRBD2,CASSSPGLAGVETQYF,TGCGCCAGCAGCTCTCCGGGACTAGCGGGAGTGGAGACCCAGTACTTC
few,TRBJ2-1,TRBV27,TRBD2,CASSRLAGAMDEQFF,TGTGCCAGCAGTAGACTAGCGGGAGCGATGGATGAGCAGTTCTTC
few,TRBJ2-1,TRBV20-1,NA,CSADYNNNEQFF,TGCAGTGCTGATTACAACAACAATGAGCAGTTCTTC
many,TRBJ2-5,TRBV5-5,NA,CASSLEWGSETQYF,TGTGCCAGCAGCTTGGAATGGGGGTCGGAGACCCAGTACTTC
NA,TRBJ1-2,TRBV29-1,TRBD1,CSVEGGQGLSNYGYTF,TGCAGCGTCGAGGGGGGACAGGGATTATCTAACTATGGCTACACCTTC
few,TRBJ2-1,TRBV20-1,TRBD2,CSAWTSGSYNEQFF,TGCAGTGCTTGGACTAGCGGATCCTACAATGAGCAGTTCTTC
few,TRBJ2-1,TRBV6-2/TRBV6-3,TRBD2,CASNPGLAGGTGLDEQFF,TGTGCCAGCAACCCGGGACTAGCGGGAGGGACCGGGTTGGATGAGCAGTTCTTC
few,TRBJ2-1,TRBV6-1,TRBD2,CASSEERSSGRGEQFF,TGTGCCAGCAGTGAAGAAAGGTCTAGCGGGAGAGGTGAGCAGTTCTTC
few,TRBJ2-3,TRBV14,TRBD1,CASSRTTGGTDTQYF,TGTGCCAGCAGCCGTACCACAGGGGGCACAGATACGCAGTATTTT
NA,TRBJ2-7,TRBV7-2,TRBD1,CASSWDRGREQYF,TGTGCCAGCAGCTGGGACAGGGGGCGCGAGCAGTACTTC
few,TRBJ1-2,TRBV29-1,NA,CSVGPRANYGYTF,TGCAGCGTGGGACCGAGAGCTAACTATGGCTACACCTTC
NA,TRBJ1-1,TRBV20-1,NA,CSAGRGALNTEAFF,TGCAGTGCTGGGCGGGGAGCCCTAAACACTGAAGCTTTCTTT
NA,TRBJ2-4,TRBV9,NA,CASSPDPLRAKNIQYF,TGTGCCAGCAGCCCGGATCCCCTAAGGGCCAAAAACATTCAGTACTTC
few,TRBJ2-7,TRBV7-9,NA,CASSPLLSVGQYF,TGTGCCAGCAGCCCTCTCTTAAGTGTAGGGCAGTACTTC
NA,TRBJ1-1,TRBV5-6,NA,CASRPLTRNTEAFF,TGTGCCAGCAGACCTCTTACAAGGAACACTGAAGCTTTCTTT
few,TRBJ2-7,TRBV5-1,TRBD1,CASSFDRAARNEQYF,TGCGCCAGCAGCTTTGACAGGGCGGCTCGCAACGAGCAGTACTTC
NA,TRBJ2-1,TRBV6-1,TRBD2,CASRKTRTSGIGGEQFF,TGTGCCAGCAGGAAAACGAGGACTAGCGGGATCGGAGGTGAGCAGTTCTTC
NA,TRBJ2-5,TRBV5-1,NA,CASTWTTQETQYF,TGCGCCAGCACCTGGACTACTCAAGAGACCCAGTACTTC
NA,TRBJ2-7,TRBV7-2,TRBD2,CASSPGTSGNEQYF,TGTGCCAGCAGCCCCGGGACTAGCGGGAACGAGCAGTACTTC
few,TRBJ2-1,TRBV5-1,TRBD2,CASSLRAGGPDEQFF,TGCGCCAGCAGCTTGCGAGCGGGAGGGCCGGATGAGCAGTTCTTC
NA,TRBJ2-5,TRBV12-3/TRBV12-4,NA,CASTLGKTQYF,TGTGCCAGCACCTTGGGGAAGACCCAGTACTTC
few,TRBJ2-5,TRBV11-1,NA,CASSWRGSYQETQYF,TGTGCCAGCAGCTGGAGGGGTTCGTACCAAGAGACCCAGTACTTC
many,TRBJ1-1,TRBV29-1,TRBD1,CSSPPGQGAHSTEAFF,TGCAGCTCTCCACCGGGACAGGGGGCCCATAGCACTGAAGCTTTCTTT
few,TRBJ1-2,TRBV20-1,TRBD1,CSARDRTGGPTFHYGYTF,TGCAGTGCTAGAGATCGGACAGGGGGACCAACCTTTCACTATGGCTACACCTTC
NA,TRBJ2-1,TRBV7-2,TRBD2,CASSLLGLVVNEQFF,TGTGCCAGCAGCTTATTGGGACTAGTGGTCAATGAGCAGTTCTTC
NA,TRBJ2-4,TRBV5-4,NA,CASSLDGGGLVNIQYF,TGTGCCAGCAGCTTGGATGGGGGGGGGCTGGTAAACATTCAGTACTTC
once,TRBJ2-1,TRBV10-2,TRBD2,CASRSRLAGNYNEQFF,TGCGCCAGCAGGTCCAGACTAGCGGGAAACTACAATGAGCAGTTCTTC
few,TRBJ2-3,TRBV7-2,TRBD1,CASSFTGGRTTDTQYF,TGTGCCAGCAGCTTCACAGGGGGGAGAACAACAGATACGCAGTATTTT
few,TRBJ1-1,TRBV6-1,NA,CASSLTLTENTEAFF,TGTGCCAGCAGCCTAACATTAACAGAGAACACTGAAGCTTTCTTT
many,TRBJ2-1,TRBV6-2/TRBV6-3,NA,CASSYVRGNNEQFF,TGTGCCAGCAGTTACGTACGGGGCAACAATGAGCAGTTCTTC
NA,TRBJ2-1,TRBV5-1,TRBD2,CATMQGTSGSSRSYNEQFF,TGCGCCACCATGCAGGGGACTAGCGGGAGTTCGCGCTCCTACAATGAGCAGTTCTTC
NA,TRBJ1-2,TRBV30,NA,CAWSAGLKSTF,TGTGCCTGGAGTGCTGGCCTGAAGAGCACCTTC
many,TRBJ2-3,TRBV5-5,NA,CASSRDGDTDTQYF,TGTGCCAGCAGCCGGGACGGAGACACAGATACGCAGTATTTT
few,TRBJ1-2,TRBV5-1,NA,CASSLGPRTEGNGYTF,TGCGCCAGCAGTCTAGGCCCTCGGACAGAAGGAAATGGCTACACCTTC
many,TRBJ1-4,TRBV4-1,NA,CASQRAATNEKLFF,TGCGCCAGCCAGCGCGCCGCAACTAATGAAAAACTGTTTTTT
NA,TRBJ2-7,TRBV29-1,NA,CSGRAGGTYEQYF,TGCAGCGGCCGCGCTGGGGGAACCTACGAGCAGTACTTC
NA,TRBJ1-6,TRBV3-1,NA,CASSGANSPLHF,TGTGCCAGCTCGGGGGCCAATTCACCCCTCCACTTT
NA,TRBJ2-5,TRBV20-1,NA,CSAITQETQYF,TGCAGTGCTATTACACAAGAGACCCAGTACTTC
many,TRBJ2-5,TRBV5-1,TRBD1,CASSSQGAKETQYF,TGCGCCAGCAGCTCACAGGGGGCCAAAGAGACCCAGTACTTC
NA,TRBJ2-1,TRBV5-1,TRBD1,CASSNDRAWDEQFF,TGCGCCAGCAGCAACGACAGGGCCTGGGATGAGCAGTTCTTC
NA,TRBJ2-1,TRBV15,TRBD1,CATSPWTGLLNEQFF,TGTGCCACCAGCCCGTGGACAGGGTTGTTAAATGAGCAGTTCTTC
few,TRBJ2-7,TRBV27,TRBD2,CASRISSGLVYHEQYF,TGTGCCAGTAGGATTAGTTCGGGACTAGTATACCACGAGCAGTACTTC
NA,TRBJ2-7,TRBV11-2,NA,CASSLVVGLYEQYF,TGTGCCAGCAGCTTAGTCGTGGGGCTCTACGAGCAGTACTTC
NA,TRBJ2-3,TRBV12-3/TRBV12-4,NA,CASSLLPGTDTQYF,TGTGCCAGCAGTTTACTACCCGGCACAGATACGCAGTATTTT
NA,TRBJ2-2,TRBV3-1,TRBD2,CASGRSGRADTGELFF,TGTGCCAGCGGGAGGAGCGGGAGGGCCGACACCGGGGAGCTGTTTTTT